This entry lists 30 T cell receptor beta chains sequenced from one sample in a study of T cells in localized non-small cell lung cancer. Repertoires were generated with immunoSEQ multiplex PCR, while TCRdb's copy carries only in-frame clones and drops some. This sample has about 5,100 clones, with under 55% found just once. Source: lung tumor tissue, taken before any cancer treatment. These receptors were collected from a man aged 40-75 years with stage I lung adenocarcinoma.

The rearrangement links TRBV28 to TRBJ2-7; 11 bases are shared with TRBD2. Losses at the gene ends were 7 bases for V and 7 bases for J; bases not matched to a gene: 12. Germline CDR1 reads MDHEN; CDR2 reads SYDVKM. CDR3 length: 15 amino acids. The CDR3 region has the DNA TGTGCCAGCAATAACTTAGCGGGAGGGCCGAGAGAGCAGTACTTC. Translated: CASNNLAGGPREQYF.

V is TRBV28 and J is TRBJ1-2; D remains unclear. CDR1 is MDHEN and CDR2 is SYDVKM in the germline V gene. CDR3 size: 13 residues. V shed 5 bases and J shed 7 bases, with 14 bases lying between them. The CDR3 DNA reads TGTGCCAGCAGTCCGACCAGGTGGTCTGGCTACACCTTC. This encodes CASSPTRWSGYTF.

The rearrangement links TRBV10-3 to TRBJ1-1, with D maybe TRBD1 (6 bases). This CDR3 has 15 amino acids. The germline V gene encodes CDR1 ENHRY and CDR2 SYGVKD. Trimming shortened V by 4 bases and J by 3 bases, and 15 bases separated the two germline ends. The CDR3 DNA sequence: TGTGCCATCAGTGGAAAAGGGGGAAAGGACACTGAAGCTTTCTTT. Translation: CAISGKGGKDTEAFF.

This clone qualifies as large. The genes are TRBV4-1 and TRBJ2-7; 9 bases align to TRBD2. There are 14 residues in the CDR3. Germline values: CDR1 MGHRA, CDR2 YSYEKL. V trimming: 2 bases; J trimming: 3 bases; junction bases outside the gene matches: 2. The CDR3 spells CASSQQTSGYEQYF. The CDR3 region has the DNA TGCGCCAGCAGCCAACAGACTAGCGGCTACGAGCAGTACTTC.

This clone was seen more than once but under ten times. The J gene is TRBJ1-3, the V gene TRBV9; 8 nucleotides align to TRBD1. CDR1 and CDR2 from the germline V gene are SGDLS and YYNGEE. The CDR3 contains 15 residues. V gave up 4 bases and J gave up 2 bases; unmatched junction bases: 5. CDR3 amino acids: CASSYQGAAGNTIYF. The CDR3 nucleotides read TGTGCCAGCAGCTATCAGGGGGCGGCTGGAAACACCATATATTTT.

This clone was detected a few times. The V gene is TRBV2, the J gene TRBJ1-1, with 9 bases lining up with TRBD1. The germline V gene has CDR1 SNHLY and CDR2 FYNNEI. The CDR3 totals 14 residues. After removal of 6 bases from V and 2 bases from J, the junction contained 4 bases not matched to a gene. The CDR3 here is CASSTDRGNTEAFF. In DNA, the CDR3 is TGTGCCAGCAGCACGGACAGGGGCAACACTGAAGCTTTCTTT.

The chain employs TRBV19 and TRBJ2-7, with D unresolved. The CDR3 is 13 amino acids. Trimming removed 0 bases from V and 3 bases from J, with 6 bases in between. Per germline, CDR1 LNHDA and CDR2 SQIVND (reference sequence). The CDR3 loop is CASSIDLYYEQYF. In DNA form, the CDR3 reads TGTGCCAGTAGTATAGATCTCTACTACGAGCAGTACTTC. Drawing the rest from reference TRBV19 and TRBJ2-7, the complete variable domain is DGGITQSPKYLFRKEGQNVTLSCEQNLNHDAMYWYRQDPGQGLRLIYYSQIVNDFQKGDIAEGYSVSREKKESFPLTVTSAQKNPTAFYLCASSIDLYYEQYFGPGTRLTVT.

This clone was detected only a few times. The chain combines TRBV5-1 with TRBJ1-1, with D possibly TRBD1 on 6 matching bases. The V end was cut by 5 bases, the J end by 0 bases, with 14 bases between. The CDR3 loop spans 15 amino acids. Looked up from germline, CDR1 is SGHRS and CDR2 is YFSETQ. CDR3 DNA sequence: TGCGCCAGCAGGGTAGCAGGGGCAATGAACACTGAAGCTTTCTTT. This codes for CASRVAGAMNTEAFF.

This clone was detected a few times. The rearrangement links TRBV11-1 to TRBJ2-1, with 8 bases identical to TRBD1. J lost 10 bases, V lost 5 bases, and 13 bases had no gene match. The CDR3 extends over 15 amino acids. Germline lookup yields CDR1 SGHAT and CDR2 FQDESV (reference sequence). The CDR3 nucleotides read TGTGCCAGCAGCCCCCGACAGGGGTATGGGTTGGAGCAGTTCTTC. It yields the protein CASSPRQGYGLEQFF.

Only a few counts were recorded for this clone. This sequence joins TRBV5-1 and TRBJ1-3, with a possible D match to TRBD1 (5 bases). The germline V gene has CDR1 SGHRS and CDR2 YFSETQ. The V end lost 3 bases, the J end lost 0 bases, and 10 bases lay between the germline ends. The CDR3 runs to 15 residues. This CDR3 reads CASSSGTISGNTIYF. The CDR3 nucleotides are TGCGCCAGCAGCTCCGGGACCATCTCTGGAAACACCATATATTTT.

This clone is categorized as medium-sized. J is TRBJ2-7 and V is TRBV11-3; D might be TRBD2 (5 bases). The V gene lost 7 bases and the J gene lost 2 bases, with 15 bases spanning the gap. From germline, CDR1 is SGHNT and CDR2 YENEEA. This CDR3 has 14 residues. In nucleotides, the CDR3 is TGTGCCAGCACTATAACAGCGGCCACCTACGAGCAGTACTTC. Its protein is CASTITAATYEQYF.

In its sample, this clone was seen a few times. The chain combines TRBV4-1 with TRBJ2-5, with a weak D call TRBD1 (6 bases). The CDR3 contains 15 residues. Per the germline V gene, CDR1 is MGHRA and CDR2 is YSYEKL. V was clipped by 3 bases and J by 5 bases, with 16 bases between them. In DNA form, the CDR3 reads TGCGCCAGCAGCCAGGGGGCCTCTATACTGGAGACCCAGTACTTC. This encodes CASSQGASILETQYF.

The rearrangement links TRBV6-8 to TRBJ2-7; no clear D gene. The germline V gene encodes CDR1 MNHGY and CDR2 SAAAGT. The V and J ends lost 7 bases and 0 bases respectively, with 13 bases between them. The CDR3 is 14 amino acids. CDR3 coding DNA: TGTGCCAGCAATACCGGGCTTTCCTCCTACGAGCAGTACTTC. Protein sequence: CASNTGLSSYEQYF.

The chain employs TRBV10-2 and TRBJ1-1, with D unresolved. In germline, CDR1 is WSHSY, CDR2 SAAADI. Trimming took off 6 bases at V and 0 bases at J, with 23 bases between the two ends. The CDR3 runs to 18 residues. CDR3 region: CASRKTLSGMKMNTEAFF. CDR3 in DNA: TGCGCCAGCAGGAAAACGCTTTCGGGGATGAAAATGAACACTGAAGCTTTCTTT.

This clone was recorded a few times. The CDR3 is CASSRESTDTQYF. The DNA for the CDR3 is TGTGCCAGCAGTCGGGAAAGCACAGATACGCAGTATTTT. V gene TRBV9 combines with J gene TRBJ2-3; D is possibly TRBD2 (5 bases). The CDR3 loop spans 13 amino acids. The V gene lost 5 bases and the J gene lost 0 bases, with 7 bases spanning the gap. Per germline, CDR1 SGDLS and CDR2 YYNGEE.

The chain couples TRBV29-1 to TRBJ2-3; 11 bases are shared with TRBD1. The junction had 9 bases not matched to a gene; V was cut back by 3 bases and J by 7 bases. This CDR3 comprises 15 residues. Germline V lookup: CDR1 SQVTM, CDR2 ANQGSEA. The CDR3 protein is CSVETGQGAKYTQYF. In DNA, the CDR3 is TGCAGCGTTGAGACCGGACAGGGGGCGAAGTATACGCAGTATTTT.

By frequency in the sample, this clone is medium-sized. This chain joins TRBV9 and TRBJ1-1, with 9 bases aligning to TRBD1. V trimming: 3 bases; J trimming: 8 bases; junction bases outside the gene matches: 8. The CDR3 sequence is 14 residues long. The germline gives CDR1 SGDLS, CDR2 YYNGEE. CDR3 region: CASSAPGQGKEAFF. The CDR3 coding sequence is TGTGCCAGCAGCGCACCTGGACAGGGGAAAGAAGCTTTCTTT. The complete variable domain, with remaining parts taken from reference TRBV9 and TRBJ1-1, reads DSGVTQTPKHLITATGQRVTLRCSPRSGDLSVYWYQQSLDQGLQFLIQYYNGEERAKGNILERFSAQQFPDLHSELNLSSLELGDSALYFCASSAPGQGKEAFFGQGTRLTVV.

This clone came up a few times. The rearrangement links TRBV15 to TRBJ2-3; 7 nucleotides align to TRBD1. Germline loops: CDR1 LNHNV, CDR2 YYDKDF (reference sequence). Trimming removed 0 bases from V and 4 bases from J; junction bases left unmatched: 4. There are 15 residues in the CDR3. CDR3 residues: CATSRDLGGPDTQYF. CDR3 nucleotide sequence: TGTGCCACCAGCAGAGATCTAGGGGGCCCAGATACGCAGTATTTT.

This clone was counted a single time. The chain has TRBV29-1 and TRBJ2-3; D gene ambiguous. The ends were cut back, 3 bases at V and 9 bases at J, with 13 bases in the middle. Germline lookup yields CDR1 SQVTM and CDR2 ANQGSEA. The CDR3 consists of 12 residues. CDR3 loop: CSVDIIPNTQYF. DNA of the CDR3: TGCAGCGTTGATATTATACCGAACACGCAGTATTTT.

The chain couples TRBV15 to TRBJ2-7; TRBD1 matches 10 bases. With V trimmed by 0 bases and J by 4 bases, 9 bases remained unmatched. Germline loops: CDR1 LNHNV, CDR2 YYDKDF (reference sequence). The CDR3 is made up of 17 amino acids. The CDR3 region is CATSRDWSGTGEYEQYF. CDR3 coding DNA: TGTGCCACCAGCAGAGATTGGTCGGGGACAGGGGAATACGAGCAGTACTTC.

This sequence joins TRBV5-1 and TRBJ2-3; TRBD2 matches 11 bases. Per the germline V gene, CDR1 is SGHRS and CDR2 is YFSETQ. V was pared by 3 bases and J by 3 bases, with 6 bases of the junction left unmatched. CDR3 size: 16 residues. The DNA of the CDR3 is TGCGCCAGCAGCTCGATAGCGGGAGGGCGGACAGATACGCAGTATTTT. It is translated as CASSSIAGGRTDTQYF.

V and J are TRBV25-1 and TRBJ2-1, with D perhaps TRBD1 or TRBD2 (6 bases each). This CDR3 comprises 14 residues. Trimming pared 8 bases from V and 7 bases from J, leaving 18 bases between. Per the germline V gene, CDR1 is MGHDK and CDR2 is SYGVNS. This chain's CDR3 is CASLDSGSPNEQFF. In nucleotides, the CDR3 is TGTGCCAGCCTGGACAGCGGGTCTCCTAATGAGCAGTTCTTC. The full variable domain, in which reference TRBV25-1 and TRBJ2-1 provide the parts outside the CDR3, is EADIYQTPRYLVIGTGKKITLECSQTMGHDKMYWYQQDPGMELHLIHYSYGVNSTEKGDLSSESTVSRIRTEHFPLTLESARPSHTSQYLCASLDSGSPNEQFFGPGTRLTVL.

This chain links TRBV28 with TRBJ2-7; D might be TRBD1 (5 bases). V lost 6 bases, J lost 3 bases, and 21 bases lay in between. From germline, CDR1 is MDHEN and CDR2 SYDVKM. CDR3 length: 16 residues. In DNA, the CDR3 is TGTGCCAGCAGCCTGCTTGAGGCAGGGCAAATCTACGAGCAGTACTTC. It encodes CASSLLEAGQIYEQYF.

This clone occurred a few times. The chain uses TRBV18 and TRBJ2-3; no clear D. The V gene's germline CDR1 is KGHSH and CDR2 LQKENI. The ends were cut back, 2 bases at V and 3 bases at J, with 12 bases in the middle. The CDR3 runs 15 residues. CDR3 region: CASSPGYGWTDTQYF. CDR3 in DNA: TGTGCCAGCTCACCAGGTTACGGGTGGACAGATACGCAGTATTTT.

The chain carries TRBV4-1 and TRBJ2-3; D uncertain. This CDR3 is 14 amino acids long. Germline lookup yields CDR1 MGHRA and CDR2 YSYEKL. The germline V and J ends were trimmed by 2 bases and 5 bases, with 11 bases remaining between them. CDR3 nucleotide sequence: TGCGCCAGCAGCCAACAGCTTGACCGAGATACGCAGTATTTT. The encoded protein is CASSQQLDRDTQYF.

The V and J genes are TRBV18 and TRBJ1-6, with D maybe TRBD1 (5 bases). From germline, CDR1 is KGHSH and CDR2 LQKENI. With 6 bases removed from V and 8 bases from J, the gap between germline ends came to 11 bases. CDR3 size: 13 residues. CDR3 sequence (DNA): TGTGCCAGCTCGCGTCTACAGGATTCACCCCTCCACTTT. Amino acids: CASSRLQDSPLHF.

The rearrangement links TRBV18 to TRBJ2-3; 12 nucleotides align to TRBD2. V lost 0 bases and J lost 4; bases outside the gene matches: 5. This CDR3 is 17 amino acids long. Germline CDR1 KGHSH, CDR2 LQKENI. In DNA, the CDR3 is TGTGCCAGCTCACCACCGACTAGCGGGAGATTTGCAGATACGCAGTATTTT. This encodes CASSPPTSGRFADTQYF.

This sequence joins TRBV19 and TRBJ2-7; D remains unclear. This CDR3 spans 13 amino acids. V lost 3 bases to trimming and J lost 0 bases, with 6 bases between them. Per germline, CDR1 LNHDA and CDR2 SQIVND (reference sequence). CDR3 sequence reads: CASSIQASYEQYF. Written as DNA, the CDR3 is TGTGCCAGTAGTATTCAGGCCTCCTACGAGCAGTACTTC.

Sample share makes this clone medium-sized. V usage is TRBV28 and J usage is TRBJ2-5; the match to TRBD2 covers 13 bases. This CDR3 is built from 17 residues. CDR1 MDHEN and CDR2 SYDVKM come from the germline V gene. Trimming at V came to 6 bases and at J to 5 bases, leaving 12 bases not matched to a gene. CDR3: CASSWGLAGYDAETQYF. The CDR3 nucleotides are TGTGCCAGCAGCTGGGGACTAGCGGGATACGATGCGGAGACCCAGTACTTC. The whole variable domain, remainder taken from reference TRBV28 and TRBJ2-5, is DVKVTQSSRYLVKRTGEKVFLECVQDMDHENMFWYRQDPGLGLRLIYFSYDVKMKEKGDIPEGYSVSREKKERFSLILESASTNQTSMYLCASSWGLAGYDAETQYFGPGTRLLVL.

On this clone: Other DNA sequences in this specimen translate into the identical CDR3. The V call is TRBV18, the J call TRBJ2-5; D possibly corresponds to TRBD2 (5 bases). The germline V gene encodes CDR1 KGHSH and CDR2 LQKENI. The CDR3 sequence is 13 residues long. The ends were cut back, 0 bases at V and 5 bases at J, with 7 bases in the middle. The CDR3 DNA follows: TGTGCCAGCTCACCACCGCCGGGGGAGACCCAGTACTTC. This encodes CASSPPPGETQYF.